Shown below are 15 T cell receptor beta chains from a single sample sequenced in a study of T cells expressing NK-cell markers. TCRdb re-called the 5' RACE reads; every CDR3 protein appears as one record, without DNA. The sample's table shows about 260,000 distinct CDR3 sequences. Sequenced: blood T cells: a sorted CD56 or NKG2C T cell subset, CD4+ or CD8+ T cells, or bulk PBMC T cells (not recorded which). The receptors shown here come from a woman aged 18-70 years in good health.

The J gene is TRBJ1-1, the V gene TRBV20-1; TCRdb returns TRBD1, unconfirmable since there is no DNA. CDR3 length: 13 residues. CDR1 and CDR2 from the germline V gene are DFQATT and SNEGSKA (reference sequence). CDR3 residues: CSNQGRGNTEAFF.

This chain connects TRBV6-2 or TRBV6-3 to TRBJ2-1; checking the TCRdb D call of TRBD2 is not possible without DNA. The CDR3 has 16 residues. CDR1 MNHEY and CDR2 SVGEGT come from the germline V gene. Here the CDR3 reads CASSPRLAGGGNEQFF.

CDR3 amino acids: CASSHPSGGANTGELFF. The rearrangement uses TRBV4-1 and TRBJ2-2; the D call from TCRdb, TRBD2, cannot be confirmed without DNA. The CDR3 is 17 amino acids. Per the germline V gene, CDR1 is MGHRA and CDR2 is YSYEKL.

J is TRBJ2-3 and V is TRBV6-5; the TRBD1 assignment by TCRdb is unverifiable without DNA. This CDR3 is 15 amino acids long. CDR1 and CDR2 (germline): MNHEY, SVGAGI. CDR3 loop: CASSYRTGVTDTQYF.

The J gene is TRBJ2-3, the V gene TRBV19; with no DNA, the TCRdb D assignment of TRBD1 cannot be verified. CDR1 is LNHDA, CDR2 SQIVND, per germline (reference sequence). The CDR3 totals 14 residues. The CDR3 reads CASHRGGLGDTQYF.

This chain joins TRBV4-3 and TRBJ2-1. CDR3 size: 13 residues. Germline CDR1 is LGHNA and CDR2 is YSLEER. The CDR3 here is CASSQDLNLEQFF.

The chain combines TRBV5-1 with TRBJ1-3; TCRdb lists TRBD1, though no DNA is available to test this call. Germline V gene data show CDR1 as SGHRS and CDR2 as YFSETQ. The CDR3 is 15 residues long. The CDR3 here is CASSRQGNSGNTIYF.

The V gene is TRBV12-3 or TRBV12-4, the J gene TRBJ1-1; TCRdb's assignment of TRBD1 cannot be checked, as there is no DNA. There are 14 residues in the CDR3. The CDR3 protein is CASSLPPRNTEAFF.

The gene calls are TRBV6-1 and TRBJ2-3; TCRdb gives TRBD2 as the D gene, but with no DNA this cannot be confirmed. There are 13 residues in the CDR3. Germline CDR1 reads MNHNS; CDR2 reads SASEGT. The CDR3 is CASRRDRTDTQYF.

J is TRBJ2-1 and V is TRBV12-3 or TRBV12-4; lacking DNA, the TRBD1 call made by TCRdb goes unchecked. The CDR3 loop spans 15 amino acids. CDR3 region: CASRSSGGAYNEQFF.

This chain's CDR3 is CASSLRRGSYNEQFF. The V gene is TRBV12-3 or TRBV12-4, the J gene TRBJ2-1; TCRdb lists TRBD2, though no DNA is available to test this call. The CDR3 has 15 amino acids.

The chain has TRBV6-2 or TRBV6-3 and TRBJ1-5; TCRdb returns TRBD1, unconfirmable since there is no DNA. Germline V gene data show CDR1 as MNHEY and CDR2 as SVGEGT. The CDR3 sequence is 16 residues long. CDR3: CASSRARDSSNQPQHF.

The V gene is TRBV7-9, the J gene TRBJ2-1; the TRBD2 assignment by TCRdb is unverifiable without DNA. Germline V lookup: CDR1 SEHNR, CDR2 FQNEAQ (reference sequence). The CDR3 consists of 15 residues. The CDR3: CASSPIAGEYNEQFF.

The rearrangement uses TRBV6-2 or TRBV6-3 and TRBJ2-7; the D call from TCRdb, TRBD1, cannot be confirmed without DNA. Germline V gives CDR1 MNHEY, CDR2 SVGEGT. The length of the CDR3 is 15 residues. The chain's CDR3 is CASRPYRDVSYEQYF.

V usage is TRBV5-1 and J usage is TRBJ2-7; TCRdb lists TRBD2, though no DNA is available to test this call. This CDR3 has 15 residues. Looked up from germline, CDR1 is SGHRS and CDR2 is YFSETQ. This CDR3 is CASSLDVAASYEQYF.